This TCR beta chain comes out of a study of cytomegalovirus exposure and HLA in healthy donors. Study findings and constraints: The availability of immune exposure information extended only to CMV serostatus. Several of the most significant clusters appeared linked to common viral pathogens, based on a later analysis.

The germline V gene has CDR1 LGHNA and CDR2 YSLEER. V shed 1 base and J shed 5 bases, with 9 bases lying between them. CDR3 size: 13 residues. PCR involved 60 Vbeta and 13 Jbeta primers. Method: immunoSEQ multiplex PCR; TCRdb's copy keeps in-frame clones and lacks some. The table shows 100,000 to 150,000 clones, with around three quarters occurring only once. As concerns this clone: Its antigen is not known.

The sample taken for sequencing was PBMCs. The V gene is TRBV4-3, the J gene TRBJ2-7; possible D gene TRBD2, 5 bases. The sequence was collected from a woman aged 35 to 49 in good health and CMV-seronegative. The CDR3 sequence: CASSQVVGDEQYF. CDR3 bases: TGCGCCAGCAGCCAAGTCGTCGGGGACGAGCAGTACTTC.